The clone carrying this T cell receptor (beta chain) was counted once. This specimen comes from a study of T cells in tuberculosis. The trim removed 5 bases at V and 5 bases at J, leaving 5 bases unmatched. CDR1 and CDR2 from the germline V gene are SGHNT and YYREEE (reference sequence). This CDR3 has 14 residues. Using immunoSEQ multiplex PCR, the repertoire was profiled, and TCRdb retains in-frame clones only, with some absent. Counted here are 25,000 to 35,000 clones, 95% to 96% occurring once; the ten biggest clones make up 2% to 2.5%. The sample consisted of PBMCs. The rearrangement uses TRBV5-4 and TRBJ1-2, with 11 positions matching TRBD1. The clonotype was recovered from a donor aged 10-29 years with latent tuberculosis or without tuberculosis infection. The CDR3, as DNA: TGTGCCAGCAGGAGGACAGGGGGCTTTTATGGCTACACCTTC. Protein: CASRRTGGFYGYTF.